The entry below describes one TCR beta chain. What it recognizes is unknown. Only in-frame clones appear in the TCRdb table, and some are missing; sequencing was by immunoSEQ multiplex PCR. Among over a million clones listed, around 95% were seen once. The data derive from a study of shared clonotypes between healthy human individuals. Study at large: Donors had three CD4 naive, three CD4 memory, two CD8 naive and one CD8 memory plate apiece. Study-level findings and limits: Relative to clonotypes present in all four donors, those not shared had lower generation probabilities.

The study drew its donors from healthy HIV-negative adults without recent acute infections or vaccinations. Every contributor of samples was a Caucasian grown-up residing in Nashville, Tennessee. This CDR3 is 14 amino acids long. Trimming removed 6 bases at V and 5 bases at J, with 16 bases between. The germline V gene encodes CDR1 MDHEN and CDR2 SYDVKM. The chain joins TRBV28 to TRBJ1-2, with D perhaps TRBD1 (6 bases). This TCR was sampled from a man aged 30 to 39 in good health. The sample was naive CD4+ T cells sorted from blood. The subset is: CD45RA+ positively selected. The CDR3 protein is CASSESGTTYGYTF. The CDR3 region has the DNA TGTGCCAGCAGCGAATCCGGGACAACATATGGCTACACCTTC.